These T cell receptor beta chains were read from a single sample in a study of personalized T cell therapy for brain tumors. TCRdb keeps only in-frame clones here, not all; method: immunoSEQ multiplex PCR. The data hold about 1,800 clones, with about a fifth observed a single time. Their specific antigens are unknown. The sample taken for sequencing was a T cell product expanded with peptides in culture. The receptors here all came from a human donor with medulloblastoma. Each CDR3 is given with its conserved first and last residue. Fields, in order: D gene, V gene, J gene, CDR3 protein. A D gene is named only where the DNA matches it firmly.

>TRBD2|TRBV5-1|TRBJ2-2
CASSLGGLATGELFF
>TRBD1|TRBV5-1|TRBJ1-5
CASSLDRTNQPQHF
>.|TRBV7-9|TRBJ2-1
CASSLVVRGRNEQFF
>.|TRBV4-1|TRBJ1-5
CASSQGTLGRGFGQPQHF
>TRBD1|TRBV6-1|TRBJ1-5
CASSRDRGQQPQHF
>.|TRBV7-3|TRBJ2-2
CASSSYSQQANTGELFF
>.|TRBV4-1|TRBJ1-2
CASKYPLANYGYTF
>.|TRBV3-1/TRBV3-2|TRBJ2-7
CASSRMRTYEQYF
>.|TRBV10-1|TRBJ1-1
CASSESRAGDSTEAFF
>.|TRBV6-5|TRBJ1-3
CASSIASSGNTIYF